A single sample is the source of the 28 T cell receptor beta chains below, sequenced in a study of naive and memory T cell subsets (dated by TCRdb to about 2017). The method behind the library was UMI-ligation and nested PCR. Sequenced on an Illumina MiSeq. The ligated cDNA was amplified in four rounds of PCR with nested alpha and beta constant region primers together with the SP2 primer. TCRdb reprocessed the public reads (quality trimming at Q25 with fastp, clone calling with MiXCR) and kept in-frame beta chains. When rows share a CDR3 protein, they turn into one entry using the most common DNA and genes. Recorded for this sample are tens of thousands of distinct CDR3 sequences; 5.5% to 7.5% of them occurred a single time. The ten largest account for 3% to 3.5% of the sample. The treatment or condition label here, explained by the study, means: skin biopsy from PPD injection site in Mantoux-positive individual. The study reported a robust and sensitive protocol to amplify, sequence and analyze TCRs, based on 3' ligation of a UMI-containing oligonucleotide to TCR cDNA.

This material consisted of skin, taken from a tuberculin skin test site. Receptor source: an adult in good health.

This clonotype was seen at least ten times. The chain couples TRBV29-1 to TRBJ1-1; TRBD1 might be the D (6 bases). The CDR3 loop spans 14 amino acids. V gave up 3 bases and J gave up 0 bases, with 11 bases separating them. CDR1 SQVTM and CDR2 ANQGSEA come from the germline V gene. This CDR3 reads CSVDGGLMNTEAFF. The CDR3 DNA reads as TGCAGCGTTGATGGGGGGCTGATGAACACTGAAGCTTTCTTT.

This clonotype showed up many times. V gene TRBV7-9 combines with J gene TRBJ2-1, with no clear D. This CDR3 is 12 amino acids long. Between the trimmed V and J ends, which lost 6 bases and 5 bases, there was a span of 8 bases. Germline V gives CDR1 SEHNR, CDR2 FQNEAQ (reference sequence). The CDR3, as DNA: TGTGCCAGCAGTCCCCGGGACAATGAGCAGTTCTTC. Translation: CASSPRDNEQFF.

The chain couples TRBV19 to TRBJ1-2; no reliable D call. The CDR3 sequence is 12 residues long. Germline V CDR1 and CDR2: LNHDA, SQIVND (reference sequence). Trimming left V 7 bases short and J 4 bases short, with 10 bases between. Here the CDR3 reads CASTSTGYGYTF. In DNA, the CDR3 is TGTGCCAGTACTTCGACGGGCTATGGCTACACCTTC.

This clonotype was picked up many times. CDR3 DNA: TGTGCCGTAGATGCTAAGGCGAACACCGGGGAGCTGTTTTTT. Its protein is CAVDAKANTGELFF. V usage is TRBV10-3 and J usage is TRBJ2-2; D call uncertain. Trimming shortened V by 11 bases and J by 0 bases, and 13 bases separated the two germline ends. Germline V gene lookup returns CDR1 ENHRY and CDR2 SYGVKD. The CDR3 is 14 amino acids.

Here the CDR3 DNA reads TGTGCCAGCAGACCGTTCATGAACACTGAAGCTTTCTTT. Encoded protein: CASRPFMNTEAFF. This chain links TRBV6-2 or TRBV6-3 with TRBJ1-1; no clear D gene. Between the trimmed V and J ends, which lost 6 bases and 0 bases, there was a span of 8 bases. The germline CDR1 and CDR2 sequences are MNHEY and SVGEGT. This CDR3 is 13 amino acids long.

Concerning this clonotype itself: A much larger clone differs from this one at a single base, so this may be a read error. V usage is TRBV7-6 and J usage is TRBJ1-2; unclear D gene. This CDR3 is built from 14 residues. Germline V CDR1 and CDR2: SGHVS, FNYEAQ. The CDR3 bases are TGTGCCATCTCGGAGGGCAGCTTAAACTATGGCGACACCTTC. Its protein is CAISEGSLNYGDTF.

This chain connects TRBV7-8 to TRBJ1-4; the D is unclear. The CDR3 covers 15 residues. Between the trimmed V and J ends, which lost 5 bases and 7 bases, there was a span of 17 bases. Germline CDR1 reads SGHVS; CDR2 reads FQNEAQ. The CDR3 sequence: CASSLAGGRSEKLFF. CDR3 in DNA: TGTGCCAGCAGCCTGGCCGGAGGCCGGTCTGAAAAACTGTTTTTT.

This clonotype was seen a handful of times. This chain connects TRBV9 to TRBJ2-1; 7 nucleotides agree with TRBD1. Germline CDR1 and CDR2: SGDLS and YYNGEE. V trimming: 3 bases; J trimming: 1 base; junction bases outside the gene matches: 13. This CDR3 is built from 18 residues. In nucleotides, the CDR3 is TGTGCCAGCAGCGCTCCCACCGGGACAGCTATATCCTACAATGAGCAGTTCTTC. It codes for CASSAPTGTAISYNEQFF.

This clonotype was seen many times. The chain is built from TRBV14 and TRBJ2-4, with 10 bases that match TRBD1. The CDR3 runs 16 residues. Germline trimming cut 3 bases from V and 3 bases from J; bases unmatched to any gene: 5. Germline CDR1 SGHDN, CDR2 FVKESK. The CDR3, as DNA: TGTGCCAGCAGCCACGGGACAGGGGAAGGCAAAAACATTCAGTACTTC. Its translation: CASSHGTGEGKNIQYF.

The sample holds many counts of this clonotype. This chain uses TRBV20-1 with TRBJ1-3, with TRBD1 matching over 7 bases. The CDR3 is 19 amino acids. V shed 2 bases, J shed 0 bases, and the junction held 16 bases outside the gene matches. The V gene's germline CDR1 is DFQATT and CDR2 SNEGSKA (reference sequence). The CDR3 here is CSARKPGQKFPYSGNTIYF. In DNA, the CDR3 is TGCAGTGCTAGAAAGCCGGGACAGAAGTTTCCCTACTCTGGAAACACCATATATTTT.

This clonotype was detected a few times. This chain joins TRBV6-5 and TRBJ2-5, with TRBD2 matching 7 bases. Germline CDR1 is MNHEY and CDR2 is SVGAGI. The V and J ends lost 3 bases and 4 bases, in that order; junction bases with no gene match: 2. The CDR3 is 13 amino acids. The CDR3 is CASSYWGGETQYF. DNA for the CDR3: TGTGCCAGCAGTTATTGGGGGGGAGAGACCCAGTACTTC.

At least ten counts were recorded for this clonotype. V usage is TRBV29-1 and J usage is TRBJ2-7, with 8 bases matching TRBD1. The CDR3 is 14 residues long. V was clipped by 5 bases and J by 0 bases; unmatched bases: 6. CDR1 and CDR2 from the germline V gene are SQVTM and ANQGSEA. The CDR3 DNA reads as TGCAGCGTTCGGGACAGGCTCAGCTCCTACGAGCAGTACTTC. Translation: CSVRDRLSSYEQYF.

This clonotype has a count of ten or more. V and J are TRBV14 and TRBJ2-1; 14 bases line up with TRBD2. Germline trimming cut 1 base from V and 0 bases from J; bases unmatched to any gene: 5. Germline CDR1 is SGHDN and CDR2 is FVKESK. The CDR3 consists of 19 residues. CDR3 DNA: TGTGCCAGCAGCCAAGGCCGACTAGCGGGGGGGTCCTCCTACAATGAGCAGTTCTTC. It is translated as CASSQGRLAGGSSYNEQFF.

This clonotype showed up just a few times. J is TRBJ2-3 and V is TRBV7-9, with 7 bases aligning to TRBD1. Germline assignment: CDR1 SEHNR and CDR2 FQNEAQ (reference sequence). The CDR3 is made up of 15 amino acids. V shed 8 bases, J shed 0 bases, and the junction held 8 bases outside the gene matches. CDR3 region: CASRSRDSSTDTQYF. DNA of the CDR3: TGTGCCAGCCGGAGCAGGGACAGTAGCACAGATACGCAGTATTTT.

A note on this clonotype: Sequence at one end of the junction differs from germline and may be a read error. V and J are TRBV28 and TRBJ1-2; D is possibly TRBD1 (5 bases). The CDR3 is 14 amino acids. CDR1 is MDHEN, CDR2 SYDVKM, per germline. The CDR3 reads CASSLQTDYYGYPF. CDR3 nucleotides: TGTGCCAGCAGTTTACAGACAGACTACTATGGCTACCCCTTC.

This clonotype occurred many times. The CDR3 DNA follows: TGTGCCAGCAGTTCTATAACTCCCTACAATGAGCAGTTCTTC. This sequence encodes CASSSITPYNEQFF. This chain links TRBV12-3 or TRBV12-4 with TRBJ2-1, with unresolved D. This CDR3 contains 14 residues. The V end lost 4 bases, the J end lost 2 bases, and 9 bases lay between the germline ends.

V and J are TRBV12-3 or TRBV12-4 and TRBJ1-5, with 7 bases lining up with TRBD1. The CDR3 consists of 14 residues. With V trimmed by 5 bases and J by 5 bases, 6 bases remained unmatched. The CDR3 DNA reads TGTGCCAGCAGTCTGACAGGGTTTGATCAGCCCCAGCATTTT. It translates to CASSLTGFDQPQHF.

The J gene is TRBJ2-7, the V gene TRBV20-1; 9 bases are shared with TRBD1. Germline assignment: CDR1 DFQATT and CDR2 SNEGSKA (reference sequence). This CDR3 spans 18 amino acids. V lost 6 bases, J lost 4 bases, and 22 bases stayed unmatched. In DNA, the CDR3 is TGCAGTGCCAGAAGTCGTGCCGGGCTCGGGACAGGGTCTTACGAGCAGTACTTC. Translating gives CSARSRAGLGTGSYEQYF.

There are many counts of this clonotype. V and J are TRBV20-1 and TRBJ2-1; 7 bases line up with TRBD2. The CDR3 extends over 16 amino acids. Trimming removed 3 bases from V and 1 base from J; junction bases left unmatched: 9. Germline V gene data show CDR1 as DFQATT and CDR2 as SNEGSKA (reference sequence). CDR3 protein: CSARELLGGSYNEQFF. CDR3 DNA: TGCAGTGCTAGGGAGCTACTCGGGGGGTCCTACAATGAGCAGTTCTTC.

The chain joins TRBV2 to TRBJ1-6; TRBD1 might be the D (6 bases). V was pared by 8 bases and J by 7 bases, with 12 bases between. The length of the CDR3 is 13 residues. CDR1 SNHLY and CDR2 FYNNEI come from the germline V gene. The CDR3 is CASGGQWNSPLHF. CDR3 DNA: TGTGCCAGCGGAGGACAGTGGAATTCACCCCTCCACTTT.

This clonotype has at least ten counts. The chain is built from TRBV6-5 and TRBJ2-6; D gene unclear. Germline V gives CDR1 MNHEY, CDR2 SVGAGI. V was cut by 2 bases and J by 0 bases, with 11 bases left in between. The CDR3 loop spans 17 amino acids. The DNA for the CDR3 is TGTGCCAGCAGTTACGATGTGGTTAGCTCTGGGGCCAACGTCCTGACTTTC. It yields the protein CASSYDVVSSGANVLTF.

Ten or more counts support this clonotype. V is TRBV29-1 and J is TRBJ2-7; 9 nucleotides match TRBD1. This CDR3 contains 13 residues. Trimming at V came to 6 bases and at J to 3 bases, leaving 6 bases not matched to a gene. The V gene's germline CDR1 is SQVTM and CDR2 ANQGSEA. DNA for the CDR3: TGCAGCGTCTCCGGGACAGGGAACTACGAGCAGTACTTC. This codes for CSVSGTGNYEQYF.

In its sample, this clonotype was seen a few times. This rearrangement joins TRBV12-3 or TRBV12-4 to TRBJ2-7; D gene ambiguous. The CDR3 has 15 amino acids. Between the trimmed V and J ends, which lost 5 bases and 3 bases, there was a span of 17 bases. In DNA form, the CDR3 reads TGTGCCAGCAGTCCCTCCCGGACGTCTAACTACGAGCAGTACTTC. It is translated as CASSPSRTSNYEQYF.

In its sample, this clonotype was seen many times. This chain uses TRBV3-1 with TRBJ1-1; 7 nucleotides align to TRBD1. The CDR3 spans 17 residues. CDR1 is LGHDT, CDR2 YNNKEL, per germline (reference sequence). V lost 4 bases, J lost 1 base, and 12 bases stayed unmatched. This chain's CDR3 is CASSPPLQGTRNTEAFF. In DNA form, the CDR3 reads TGTGCCAGCAGCCCCCCCCTACAGGGGACGAGGAACACTGAAGCTTTCTTT. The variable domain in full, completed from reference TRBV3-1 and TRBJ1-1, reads DTAVSQTPKYLVTQMGNDKSIKCEQNLGHDTMYWYKQDSKKFLKIMFSYNNKELIINETVPNRFSPKSPDKAHLNLHINSLELGDSAVYFCASSPPLQGTRNTEAFFGQGTRLTVV.

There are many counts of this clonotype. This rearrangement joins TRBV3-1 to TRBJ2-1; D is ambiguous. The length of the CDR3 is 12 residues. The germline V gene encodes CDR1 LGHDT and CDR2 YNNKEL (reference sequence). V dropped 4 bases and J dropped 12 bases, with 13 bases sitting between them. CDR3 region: CASSLREGLQFF. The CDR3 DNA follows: TGTGCCAGCAGCCTTCGTGAAGGGTTGCAGTTCTTC.

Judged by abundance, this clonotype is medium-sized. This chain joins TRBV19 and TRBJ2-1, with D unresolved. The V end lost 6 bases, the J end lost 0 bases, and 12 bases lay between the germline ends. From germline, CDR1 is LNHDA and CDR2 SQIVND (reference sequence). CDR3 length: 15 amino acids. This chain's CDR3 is CASSLGSLSYNEQFF. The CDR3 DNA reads TGTGCCAGTAGCCTTGGAAGCCTCTCCTACAATGAGCAGTTCTTC.

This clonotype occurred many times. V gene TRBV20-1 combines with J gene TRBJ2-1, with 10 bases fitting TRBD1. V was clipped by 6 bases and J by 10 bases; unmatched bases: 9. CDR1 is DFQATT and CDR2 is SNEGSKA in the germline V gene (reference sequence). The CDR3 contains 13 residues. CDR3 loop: CSAKDRGLREQFF. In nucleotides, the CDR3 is TGCAGTGCAAAGGACAGGGGGTTGCGGGAGCAGTTCTTC.

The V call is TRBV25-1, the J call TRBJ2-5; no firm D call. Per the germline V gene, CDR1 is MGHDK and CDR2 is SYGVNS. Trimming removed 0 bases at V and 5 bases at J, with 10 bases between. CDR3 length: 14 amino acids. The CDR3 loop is CASSEYGAGETQYF. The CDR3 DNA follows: TGTGCCAGCAGTGAATACGGTGCTGGTGAGACCCAGTACTTC.